This T cell receptor beta chain was recovered during a study of siplizumab effects on memory and regulatory T cells. Per sample, 10^5 or so TCR templates underwent assay. The repertoire was sequenced with immunoSEQ multiplex PCR; TCRdb's copy has only in-frame clones and lacks some. This table holds about 68,000 clones, around 93% found once. The ends were cut back, 0 bases at V and 4 bases at J, with 7 bases in the middle. CDR3 length: 13 amino acids. Germline V lookup: CDR1 LNHNV, CDR2 YYDKDF (reference sequence). A word on this clone: Its target is unknown.

Regarding the study as a whole: Naive-or-memory phenotypes were unassignable for roughly 80-97% of proliferating CD4+ or CD8+ clones. The drug siplizumab significantly decreased the alloreactive sequences that could be traced to unstimulated CD4+ memory cells.

The V call is TRBV15, the J call TRBJ2-7; a possible D gene is TRBD1 (5 bases). The source of this sequence is a human donor in good health. Sequenced sample: CD8+ T cells sorted from blood. In nucleotides, the CDR3 is TGTGCCACCAGCAGAGACAGGGTTTACGAGCAGTACTTC. This encodes CATSRDRVYEQYF.